This TCR beta chain was observed in a study of regulatory T cells in long-lasting Graves disease. This clonotype was recorded many times. The time point is: persistent/refractory GD, antithyroid drugs over 5 years with positive TRAb. After RNA was extracted from PBMCs, the TCR library was made from it. Trimming stripped 7 bases from V and 4 bases from J, with 19 bases between. The CDR3 runs to 14 residues. Looked up from germline, CDR1 is SQVTM and CDR2 is ANQGSEA. Researchers made TCR beta libraries by using iRepertoire HTBI primers and running Arm-PCR on CDR3 regions. TCRdb analysed the multiplex PCR reads with MiXCR anew, one entry per CDR3 protein. In the table there are about 470,000 distinct CDR3 sequences, around a fifth of which are singletons.

The chain employs TRBV29-1 and TRBJ2-5; D ambiguous. Sequencing used peripheral blood mononuclear cells (PBMCs), obtained when the disease was refractory, from a patient treated with antithyroid drugs. The sequence was collected from a female donor with Graves disease. The CDR3 nucleotides read TGCAGCGCCCTCAAGGGTCCCGAAGGAGAGACCCAGTACTTC. Its protein product is CSALKGPEGETQYF.